This section outlines one T cell receptor (beta chain) sequence together with its context. These data originate in a study of CD8+CD57+ T cells in acquired aplastic anemia. Profiling of TCR beta VDJ combinations and CDR3 sequences used genomic DNA as template. TCRdb reanalysed the reads using MiXCR and keeps one entry per CDR3 protein. The sample holds about 210,000 distinct CDR3 sequences; about a third are singletons and the top ten take around 1.1%. The V end lost 4 bases, the J end lost 4 bases, and 17 bases lay between the germline ends. Germline V lookup: CDR1 SGHDT, CDR2 YYEEEE. The length of the CDR3 is 15 residues.

The rearrangement links TRBV5-6 to TRBJ1-1, with D maybe TRBD1 (5 bases). The sequencing sample was made of sorted CD4+, CD8+, or CD8+CD57+ T cells (not recorded which) from PBMCs. The receptor comes from a human donor in good health, serving as a control. The CDR3 protein is CASSGGPGLGTEAFF. The CDR3 DNA sequence: TGTGCCAGCAGCGGGGGACCTGGATTAGGCACTGAAGCTTTCTTT.